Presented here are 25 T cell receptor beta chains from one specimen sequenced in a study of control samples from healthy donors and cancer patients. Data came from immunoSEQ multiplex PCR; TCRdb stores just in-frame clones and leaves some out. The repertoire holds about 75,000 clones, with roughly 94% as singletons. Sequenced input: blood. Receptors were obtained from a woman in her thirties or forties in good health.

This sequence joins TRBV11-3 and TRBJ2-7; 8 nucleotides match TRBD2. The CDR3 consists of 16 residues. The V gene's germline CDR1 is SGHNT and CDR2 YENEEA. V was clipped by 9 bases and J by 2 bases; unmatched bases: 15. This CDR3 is CASCPPAHGRAYEQYF. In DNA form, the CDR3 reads TGTGCCAGTTGCCCCCCTGCCCACGGGAGGGCCTACGAGCAGTACTTC. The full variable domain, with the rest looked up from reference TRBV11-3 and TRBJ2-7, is EAGVVQSPRYKIIEKKQPVAFWCNPISGHNTLYWYLQNLGQGPELLIRYENEEAVDDSQLPKDRFSAERLKGVDSTLKIQPAELGDSAVYLCASCPPAHGRAYEQYFGPGTRLTVT.

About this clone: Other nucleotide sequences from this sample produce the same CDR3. The CDR3 protein is CASSFRQPQHF. For the CDR3, the DNA is TGTGCCAGCAGTTTTAGGCAGCCCCAGCATTTT. The V gene is TRBV28, the J gene TRBJ1-5; D ambiguous. Trimming took 3 bases from V and 7 from J, leaving 4 bases between them. The CDR3 extends over 11 amino acids. Germline V gene sequence: CDR1 MDHEN, CDR2 SYDVKM.

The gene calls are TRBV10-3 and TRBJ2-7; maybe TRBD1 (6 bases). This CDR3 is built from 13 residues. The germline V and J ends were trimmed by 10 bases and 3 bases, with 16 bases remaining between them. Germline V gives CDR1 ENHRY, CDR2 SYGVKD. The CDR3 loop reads CATEQGSGYEQYF. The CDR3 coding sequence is TGTGCCACCGAACAGGGTTCGGGCTACGAGCAGTACTTC.

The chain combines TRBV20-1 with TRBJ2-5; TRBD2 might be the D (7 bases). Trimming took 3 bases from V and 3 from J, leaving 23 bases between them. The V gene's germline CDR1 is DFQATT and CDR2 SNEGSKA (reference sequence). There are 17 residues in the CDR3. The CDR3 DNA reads TGCAGTGCTAGTGGGAGGGGGACCATTTCGGGAGAAGAGACCCAGTACTTC. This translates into CSASGRGTISGEETQYF.

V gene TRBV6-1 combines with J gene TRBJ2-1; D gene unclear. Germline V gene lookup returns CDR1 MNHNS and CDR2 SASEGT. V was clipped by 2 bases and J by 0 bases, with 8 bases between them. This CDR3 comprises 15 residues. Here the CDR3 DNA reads TGTGCCAGCAGTGAACGGCCGAGCTCCTACAATGAGCAGTTCTTC. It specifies CASSERPSSYNEQFF.

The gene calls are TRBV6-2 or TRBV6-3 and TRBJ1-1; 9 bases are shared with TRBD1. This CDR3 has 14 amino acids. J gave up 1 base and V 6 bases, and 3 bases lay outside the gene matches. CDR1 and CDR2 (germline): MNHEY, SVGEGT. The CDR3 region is CASSRTGENTEAFF. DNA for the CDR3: TGTGCCAGCAGCAGGACAGGGGAGAACACTGAAGCTTTCTTT.

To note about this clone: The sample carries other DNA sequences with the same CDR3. This chain's CDR3 is CASSVGGGTGELFF. The CDR3 DNA follows: TGTGCCAGCAGCGTAGGGGGGGGGACCGGGGAGCTGTTTTTT. This chain uses TRBV9 with TRBJ2-2; 7 positions match TRBD2. The CDR3 spans 14 residues. J gave up 5 bases and V 0 bases, and 1 base lay outside the gene matches. Germline V gene data show CDR1 as SGDLS and CDR2 as YYNGEE.

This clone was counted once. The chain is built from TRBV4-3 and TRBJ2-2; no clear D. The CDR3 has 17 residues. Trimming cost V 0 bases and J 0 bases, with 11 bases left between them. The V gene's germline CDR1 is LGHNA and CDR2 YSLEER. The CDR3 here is CASSQDIRYPNTGELFF. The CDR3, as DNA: TGCGCCAGCAGCCAAGATATCCGCTACCCGAACACCGGGGAGCTGTTTTTT.

The CDR3 spells CASSPPVDNNQETQYF. The CDR3 nucleotides are TGTGCCAGCTCACCACCGGTGGACAACAACCAAGAGACCCAGTACTTC. V gene TRBV18 combines with J gene TRBJ2-5; possibly TRBD1 for D (5 bases). V was trimmed by 0 bases and J by 0 bases, leaving 11 bases between them. Germline V gene data show CDR1 as KGHSH and CDR2 as LQKENI. This CDR3 region has 16 residues. Full variable domain (rest looked up from reference TRBV18 and TRBJ2-5): NAGVMQNPRHLVRRRGQEARLRCSPMKGHSHVYWYRQLPEEGLKFMVYLQKENIIDESGMPKERFSAEFPKEGPSILRIQQVVRGDSAAYFCASSPPVDNNQETQYFGPGTRLLVL.

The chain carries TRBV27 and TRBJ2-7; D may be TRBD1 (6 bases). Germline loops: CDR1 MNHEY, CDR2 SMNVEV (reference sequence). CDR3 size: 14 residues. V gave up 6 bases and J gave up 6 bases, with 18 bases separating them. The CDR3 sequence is CASSRTGNQGEQYF. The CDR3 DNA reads TGTGCCAGCAGCCGAACAGGGAATCAGGGCGAGCAGTACTTC.

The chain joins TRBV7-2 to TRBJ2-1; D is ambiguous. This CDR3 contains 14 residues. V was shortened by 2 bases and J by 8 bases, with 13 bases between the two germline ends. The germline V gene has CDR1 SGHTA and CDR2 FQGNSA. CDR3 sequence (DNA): TGTGCCAGCAGCTTACGGGTGCAGCTTCATGAGCAGTTCTTC. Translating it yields CASSLRVQLHEQFF.

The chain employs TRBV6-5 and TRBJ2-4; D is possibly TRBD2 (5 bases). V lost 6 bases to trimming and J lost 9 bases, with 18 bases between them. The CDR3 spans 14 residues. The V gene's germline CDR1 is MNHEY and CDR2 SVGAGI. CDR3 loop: CASSPRTLNPIQYF. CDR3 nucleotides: TGTGCCAGCAGCCCAAGGACTTTAAATCCCATTCAGTACTTC.

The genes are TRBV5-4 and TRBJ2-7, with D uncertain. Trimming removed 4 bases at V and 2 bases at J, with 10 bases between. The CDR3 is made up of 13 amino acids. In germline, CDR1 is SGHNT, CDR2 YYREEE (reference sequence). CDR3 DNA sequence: TGTGCCAGCAGCCGGACGGACCCCTACGAGCAGTACTTC. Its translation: CASSRTDPYEQYF.

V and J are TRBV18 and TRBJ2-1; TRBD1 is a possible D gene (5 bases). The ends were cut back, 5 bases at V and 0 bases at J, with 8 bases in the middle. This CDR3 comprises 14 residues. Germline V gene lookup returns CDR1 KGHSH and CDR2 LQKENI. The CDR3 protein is CASSNRSSYNEQFF. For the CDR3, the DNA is TGTGCCAGCTCAAACAGGAGCTCCTACAATGAGCAGTTCTTC.

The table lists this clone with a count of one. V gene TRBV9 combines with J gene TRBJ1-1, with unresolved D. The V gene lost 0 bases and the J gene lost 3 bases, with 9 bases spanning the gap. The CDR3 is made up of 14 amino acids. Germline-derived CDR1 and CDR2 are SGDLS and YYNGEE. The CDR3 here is CASSVGGMDTEAFF. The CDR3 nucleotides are TGTGCCAGCAGCGTAGGAGGGATGGACACTGAAGCTTTCTTT.

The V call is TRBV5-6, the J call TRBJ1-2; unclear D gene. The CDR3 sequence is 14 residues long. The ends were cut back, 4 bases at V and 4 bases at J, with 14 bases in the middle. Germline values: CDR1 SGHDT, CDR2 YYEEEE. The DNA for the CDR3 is TGTGCCAGCAGCGGAAGGACGTACTCCTATGGCTACACCTTC. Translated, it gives CASSGRTYSYGYTF. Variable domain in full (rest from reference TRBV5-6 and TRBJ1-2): DAGVTQSPTHLIKTRGQQVTLRCSPKSGHDTVSWYQQALGQGPQFIFQYYEEEERQRGNFPDRFSGHQFPNYSSELNVNALLLGDSALYLCASSGRTYSYGYTFGSGTRLTVV.

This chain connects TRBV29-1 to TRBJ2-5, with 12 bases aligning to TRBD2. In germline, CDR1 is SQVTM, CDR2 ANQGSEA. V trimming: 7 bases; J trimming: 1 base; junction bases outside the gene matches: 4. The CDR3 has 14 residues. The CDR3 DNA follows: TGCAGCGGGGGGGGACTAGCGGGCCAAGAGACCCAGTACTTC. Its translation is CSGGGLAGQETQYF.

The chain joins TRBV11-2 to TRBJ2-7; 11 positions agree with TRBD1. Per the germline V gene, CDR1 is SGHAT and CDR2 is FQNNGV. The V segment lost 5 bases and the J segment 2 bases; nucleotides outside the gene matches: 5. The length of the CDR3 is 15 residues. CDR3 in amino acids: CASSLGQGVPYEQYF. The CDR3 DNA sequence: TGTGCCAGCAGCCTGGGACAGGGGGTTCCCTACGAGCAGTACTTC.

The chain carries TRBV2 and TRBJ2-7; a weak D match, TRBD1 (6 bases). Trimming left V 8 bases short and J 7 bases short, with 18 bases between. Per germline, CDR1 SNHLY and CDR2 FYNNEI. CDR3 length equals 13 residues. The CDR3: CASRRGIWLEQYF. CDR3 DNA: TGTGCCAGCCGCAGGGGTATATGGTTGGAGCAGTACTTC.

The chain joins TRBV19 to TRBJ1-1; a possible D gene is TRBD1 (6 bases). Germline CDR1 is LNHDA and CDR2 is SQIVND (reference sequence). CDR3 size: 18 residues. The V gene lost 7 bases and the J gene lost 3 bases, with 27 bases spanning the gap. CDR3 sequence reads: CASTARGTSVYWDTEAFF. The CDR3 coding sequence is TGTGCCAGTACCGCTCGGGGGACATCGGTGTATTGGGACACTGAAGCTTTCTTT.

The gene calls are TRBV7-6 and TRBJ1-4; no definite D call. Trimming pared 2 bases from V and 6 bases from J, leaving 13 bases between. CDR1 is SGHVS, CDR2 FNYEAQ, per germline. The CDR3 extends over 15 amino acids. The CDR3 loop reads CASSLWAGRDEKLFF. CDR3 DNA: TGTGCCAGCAGCTTATGGGCGGGTAGGGATGAAAAACTGTTTTTT. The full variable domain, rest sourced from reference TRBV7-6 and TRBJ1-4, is GAGVSQSPRYKVTKRGQDVALRCDPISGHVSLYWYRQALGQGPEFLTYFNYEAQQDKSGLPNDRFSAERPEGSISTLTIQRTEQRDSAMYRCASSLWAGRDEKLFFGSGTQLSVL.

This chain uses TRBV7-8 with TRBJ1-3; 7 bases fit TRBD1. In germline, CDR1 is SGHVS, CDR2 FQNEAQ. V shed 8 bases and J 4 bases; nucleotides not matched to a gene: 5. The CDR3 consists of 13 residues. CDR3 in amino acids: CASAGGQGNTIYF. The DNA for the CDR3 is TGTGCCAGCGCGGGGGGACAGGGAAACACCATATATTTT.

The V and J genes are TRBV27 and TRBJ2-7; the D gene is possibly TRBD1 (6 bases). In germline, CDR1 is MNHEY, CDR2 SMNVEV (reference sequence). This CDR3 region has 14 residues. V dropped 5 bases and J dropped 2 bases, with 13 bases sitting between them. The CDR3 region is CASSLLTGPYEQYF. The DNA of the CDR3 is TGTGCCAGCAGTCTCCTGACAGGTCCCTACGAGCAGTACTTC.

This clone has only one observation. CDR3 DNA: TGTGCCAGCAGTTTATCGGGGCTTTGGTACAATGAGCAGTTCTTC. It is translated as CASSLSGLWYNEQFF. The chain uses TRBV27 and TRBJ2-1, with D possibly being TRBD1 (5 bases). This CDR3 has 15 residues. V lost 0 bases to trimming and J lost 4 bases, with 10 bases between them. In germline, CDR1 is MNHEY, CDR2 SMNVEV (reference sequence).

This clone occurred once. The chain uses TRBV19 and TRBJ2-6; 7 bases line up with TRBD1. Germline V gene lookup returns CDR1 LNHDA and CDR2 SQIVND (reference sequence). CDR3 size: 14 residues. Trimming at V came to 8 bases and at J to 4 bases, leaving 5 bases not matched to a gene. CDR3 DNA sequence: TGTGCCAGTCTACAGGGGTCCGGGGCCAACGTCCTGACTTTC. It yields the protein CASLQGSGANVLTF.